These 27 T cell receptor beta chains originate from one sample sequenced in a study of T cells after posttransplantation cyclophosphamide. The data were produced by immunoSEQ multiplex PCR, yet TCRdb's version contains in-frame clones alone and is incomplete. This sample carries 25,000 to 30,000 clones, none of them present only once. The sample taken for sequencing was PBMCs. These receptors were collected from a woman aged 60-75 years in good health, CMV-negative, and a related stem cell transplant donor.

This clone was seen at least ten times. The V gene is TRBV4-2, the J gene TRBJ2-7; a possible D gene is TRBD2 (6 bases). With 1 base removed from V and 3 bases from J, the gap between germline ends came to 19 bases. Germline CDR1 and CDR2: LGHNA and YNFKEQ. This CDR3 has 17 residues. The CDR3 DNA follows: TGTGCCAGCAGCCAAGGTGGTATTGGACTACCCGACTACGAGCAGTACTTC. The encoded protein is CASSQGGIGLPDYEQYF.

This clone was seen repeatedly, ten times or more. The rearrangement joins TRBV28 to TRBJ1-2; D is uncertain. Germline CDR1 and CDR2: MDHEN and SYDVKM. Trimming shortened V by 5 bases and J by 5 bases, and 6 bases separated the two germline ends. The CDR3 has 11 residues. This chain's CDR3 is CASSTGYGYTF. The CDR3 nucleotides read TGTGCCAGCAGTACGGGTTATGGCTACACCTTC.

This clone was counted between two and nine times. V usage is TRBV29-1 and J usage is TRBJ1-4; 8 nucleotides align to TRBD1. With V trimmed by 7 bases and J by 3 bases, 7 bases remained unmatched. The germline gives CDR1 SQVTM, CDR2 ANQGSEA. CDR3 length: 14 amino acids. CDR3 coding DNA: TGCAGCGATTACTTCAGGGGGCCTAATGAAAAACTGTTTTTT. Residues: CSDYFRGPNEKLFF.

This clone appeared many times. The rearrangement joins TRBV18 to TRBJ2-5; D might be TRBD1 (6 bases). The CDR3 has 14 residues. The germline V gene has CDR1 KGHSH and CDR2 LQKENI. The V and J ends lost 4 bases and 5 bases respectively, with 14 bases between them. The CDR3 is CASSQNARGETQYF. The CDR3 region has the DNA TGTGCCAGCTCACAAAATGCGAGGGGGGAGACCCAGTACTTC. Full variable domain (missing parts from reference TRBV18 and TRBJ2-5): NAGVMQNPRHLVRRRGQEARLRCSPMKGHSHVYWYRQLPEEGLKFMVYLQKENIIDESGMPKERFSAEFPKEGPSILRIQQVVRGDSAAYFCASSQNARGETQYFGPGTRLLVL.

This rearrangement joins TRBV6-5 to TRBJ1-2; no reliable D call. Looked up from germline, CDR1 is MNHEY and CDR2 is SVGAGI. V dropped 6 bases and J dropped 9 bases, with 14 bases sitting between them. The CDR3 length is 12 residues. CDR3 residues: CASRKEVERYTF. CDR3 nucleotide sequence: TGTGCCAGCAGAAAAGAGGTTGAACGCTACACCTTC.

The genes are TRBV29-1 and TRBJ1-2; 9 bases are shared with TRBD1. The length of the CDR3 is 14 residues. Germline-derived CDR1 and CDR2 are SQVTM and ANQGSEA. Losses at the gene ends were 4 bases for V and 0 bases for J; bases not matched to a gene: 3. CDR3 DNA: TGCAGCGTTGCGACAGGGGGGTCTAACTATGGCTACACCTTC. Translating it yields CSVATGGSNYGYTF.

This clone was recorded at least ten times. The J gene is TRBJ2-7, the V gene TRBV7-2, with 10 bases lining up with TRBD2. Germline lookup yields CDR1 SGHTA and CDR2 FQGNSA. The trim removed 6 bases at V and 0 bases at J, leaving 8 bases unmatched. CDR3 size: 16 residues. The DNA for the CDR3 is TGTGCCAGCAGTCGCACTAGCGGGGCCAGCTCCTACGAGCAGTACTTC. As protein: CASSRTSGASSYEQYF.

This clone was seen ten or more times. The V gene is TRBV6-2 or TRBV6-3, the J gene TRBJ2-1, with D possibly matching TRBD1 (6 bases). V dropped 2 bases and J dropped 6 bases, with 14 bases sitting between them. This CDR3 region has 15 residues. Germline CDR1 is MNHEY and CDR2 is SVGEGT. The CDR3, as DNA: TGTGCCAGCAGTTACGGCCCATTAGGGGGCAATGAGCAGTTCTTC. Its protein is CASSYGPLGGNEQFF.

This clone was observed at least ten times. CDR3 bases: TGTGCCAGCAGTCCTTTCCCTAATCAGCCCCAGCATTTT. This sequence encodes CASSPFPNQPQHF. V usage is TRBV2 and J usage is TRBJ1-5; D call uncertain. Looked up from germline, CDR1 is SNHLY and CDR2 is FYNNEI. CDR3 length equals 13 residues. V was cut by 5 bases and J by 4 bases, with 9 bases left in between.

Written as DNA, the CDR3 is TGTGCCAGCAGACTGGACCCAGGGAGTGTGCAGTATTTT. Its translation: CASRLDPGSVQYF. This chain joins TRBV6-5 and TRBJ2-3; D is perhaps TRBD1 or TRBD2 (5 bases each). Germline lookup yields CDR1 MNHEY and CDR2 SVGAGI. This CDR3 has 13 residues. The ends were cut back, 6 bases at V and 11 bases at J, with 18 bases in the middle.

This clone was observed at least ten times. J is TRBJ1-2 and V is TRBV6-5; 7 nucleotides agree with TRBD1. The CDR3 is 15 amino acids. V gave up 2 bases and J gave up 6 bases; unmatched junction bases: 9. CDR1 and CDR2 (germline): MNHEY, SVGAGI. CDR3 DNA sequence: TGTGCCAGCAGTTACCTGACAGGGCGGATGGATGGCTACACCTTC. This translates into CASSYLTGRMDGYTF.

This clone was recorded many times. The chain is built from TRBV18 and TRBJ2-5; 8 bases are shared with TRBD1. Trimming at V came to 4 bases and at J to 8 bases, leaving 3 bases not matched to a gene. CDR1 KGHSH and CDR2 LQKENI come from the germline V gene. The CDR3 length is 12 residues. The CDR3: CASSQQGETQYF. CDR3 coding DNA: TGTGCCAGCTCACAACAGGGGGAAACCCAGTACTTC.

This clone was counted at least ten times. DNA for the CDR3: TGCGCCAGCGGCTACGAGGCTAACTATGGCTACACCTTC. This sequence encodes CASGYEANYGYTF. V is TRBV5-1 and J is TRBJ1-2; the D is unclear. Trimming removed 7 bases at V and 0 bases at J, with 10 bases between. Per germline, CDR1 SGHRS and CDR2 YFSETQ. This CDR3 has 13 residues.

This clone was observed at least ten times. This chain connects TRBV19 to TRBJ2-3; D is ambiguous. Per the germline V gene, CDR1 is LNHDA and CDR2 is SQIVND (reference sequence). Trimming pared 6 bases from V and 6 bases from J, leaving 13 bases between. The CDR3 has 13 residues. In nucleotides, the CDR3 is TGTGCCAGTAGGGCCGGCCGGGTTGATACGCAGTATTTT. Translating gives CASRAGRVDTQYF.

This clone showed up many times. This chain connects TRBV6-2 or TRBV6-3 to TRBJ2-7; D gene ambiguous. Germline assignment: CDR1 MNHEY and CDR2 SVGEGT. V shed 7 bases and J shed 0 bases, with 13 bases lying between them. The CDR3 runs 14 residues. The CDR3 here is CASKATVDSYEQYF. CDR3 nucleotide sequence: TGTGCCAGCAAAGCGACGGTCGACTCCTACGAGCAGTACTTC.

This clone was counted ten times or more. The chain recombines TRBV12-3 or TRBV12-4 with TRBJ1-5; possibly TRBD1 for D (5 bases). Deletions cut 1 base from V and 0 bases from J, with 7 bases between. The CDR3 consists of 15 residues. The CDR3 spells CASSLGQYSNQPQHF. The CDR3 nucleotides are TGTGCCAGCAGTTTAGGACAGTATAGCAATCAGCCCCAGCATTTT.

The sample holds many counts of this clone. V is TRBV7-9 and J is TRBJ2-7; TRBD2 matches at 8 bases. Germline V gene data show CDR1 as SEHNR and CDR2 as FQNEAQ (reference sequence). The CDR3 loop spans 15 amino acids. The V gene end was trimmed by 4 bases and the J gene end by 5 bases; junction bases not matched to a gene: 10. The CDR3 bases are TGTGCCAGCAGCTCCGGGACTAGGAAACACGACGAGCAGTACTTC. Translating gives CASSSGTRKHDEQYF. Drawing the rest from reference TRBV7-9 and TRBJ2-7, the complete variable domain is DTGVSQNPRHKITKRGQNVTFRCDPISEHNRLYWYRQTLGQGPEFLTYFQNEAQLEKSRLLSDRFSAERPKGSFSTLEIQRTEQGDSAMYLCASSSGTRKHDEQYFGPGTRLTVT.

This clone was counted between two and nine times. The V call is TRBV28, the J call TRBJ2-7; weak D call: TRBD1 (6 bases). From germline, CDR1 is MDHEN and CDR2 SYDVKM. The CDR3 spans 14 residues. V lost 8 bases to trimming and J lost 3 bases, with 17 bases between them. CDR3 loop: CASLVGTMIYEQYF. In DNA, the CDR3 is TGTGCCAGCCTGGTGGGGACAATGATCTACGAGCAGTACTTC. Full variable domain (rest looked up from reference TRBV28 and TRBJ2-7): DVKVTQSSRYLVKRTGEKVFLECVQDMDHENMFWYRQDPGLGLRLIYFSYDVKMKEKGDIPEGYSVSREKKERFSLILESASTNQTSMYLCASLVGTMIYEQYFGPGTRLTVT.

This clone has just a few counts. CDR3 loop: CASSLEGVREPTDTQYF. The CDR3 DNA follows: TGCGCCAGCAGCTTGGAGGGGGTTCGGGAACCCACAGATACGCAGTATTTT. The chain has TRBV5-1 and TRBJ2-3; tentative D call: TRBD1 (6 bases). V gave up 0 bases and J gave up 2 bases, with 16 bases separating them. The CDR3 runs to 17 residues. Germline lookup yields CDR1 SGHRS and CDR2 YFSETQ.

The J gene is TRBJ2-7, the V gene TRBV23-1, with a possible D match to TRBD2 (6 bases). TRBV23-1 is treated as an ORF (open reading frame) with a function not yet certain. V was shortened by 3 bases and J by 2 bases, with 23 bases between the two germline ends. This CDR3 has 18 amino acids. CDR3 loop: CASSHSHVHGRETYEQYF. CDR3 coding DNA: TGCGCCAGCAGTCATTCCCACGTACACGGGCGGGAAACCTACGAGCAGTACTTC.

This clone was detected many times. The chain employs TRBV6-1 and TRBJ1-5; TRBD1 aligns across 8 bases. The CDR3 runs 15 residues. The germline V gene encodes CDR1 MNHNS and CDR2 SASEGT. The J segment lost 1 base and the V segment lost 6 bases, leaving 5 bases of the junction unmatched. The CDR3 coding sequence is TGTGCCAGCAGCGGACAGGGATGGAGCAATCAGCCCCAGCATTTT. Translation: CASSGQGWSNQPQHF.

The chain employs TRBV30 and TRBJ1-6; possibly TRBD1 for D (6 bases). CDR3 length: 15 amino acids. V shed 0 bases and J shed 10 bases, with 16 bases lying between them. Per germline, CDR1 GTSNPN and CDR2 SVGIG (reference sequence). This chain's CDR3 is CAWSVLGAVKSPLHF. CDR3 nucleotides: TGTGCCTGGAGTGTACTGGGGGCAGTGAAATCACCCCTCCACTTT.

This clone was recorded many times. The chain employs TRBV9 and TRBJ2-1; 7 bases match TRBD2. Per the germline V gene, CDR1 is SGDLS and CDR2 is YYNGEE. This CDR3 spans 15 amino acids. Germline trimming cut 2 bases from V and 2 bases from J; bases unmatched to any gene: 4. The CDR3 DNA sequence: TGTGCCAGCAGCGTGTTGGGGGGGACCTACAATGAGCAGTTCTTC. The encoded protein is CASSVLGGTYNEQFF.

This chain joins TRBV6-5 and TRBJ2-5; the match to TRBD1 covers 8 bases. The length of the CDR3 is 15 residues. V lost 3 bases to trimming and J lost 0 bases; unmatched junction nucleotides: 3. The germline V gene encodes CDR1 MNHEY and CDR2 SVGAGI. The CDR3 DNA is TGTGCCAGCAGTTATCAGGGGGCGAACCAAGAGACCCAGTACTTC. This codes for CASSYQGANQETQYF.

This clone was seen repeatedly, ten times or more. V is TRBV10-3 and J is TRBJ2-7, with 12 nucleotides matching TRBD2. The CDR3 contains 15 residues. Germline CDR1 ENHRY, CDR2 SYGVKD. J was trimmed by 5 bases and V by 3 bases; bases with no gene match: 5. The CDR3 spells CAISELAGGRNEQYF. DNA of the CDR3: TGTGCCATCAGTGAACTAGCGGGGGGACGGAACGAGCAGTACTTC.

The rearrangement joins TRBV7-3 to TRBJ2-5, with TRBD2 identical over 11 bases. The CDR3 runs 18 residues. Per germline, CDR1 SGHTA and CDR2 FQGTGA. The junction had 12 bases not matched to a gene; V was cut back by 2 bases and J by 4 bases. In nucleotides, the CDR3 is TGTGCCAGCAGCTTATTAGCCCCTACTAGCGGGGGTTTAGAGACCCAGTACTTC. Encoded protein: CASSLLAPTSGGLETQYF. Full variable domain (rest looked up from reference TRBV7-3 and TRBJ2-5): GAGVSQTPSNKVTEKGKYVELRCDPISGHTALYWYRQSLGQGPEFLIYFQGTGAADDSGLPNDRFFAVRPEGSVSTLKIQRTERGDSAVYLCASSLLAPTSGGLETQYFGPGTRLLVL.

This clone came up a few times. This chain links TRBV9 with TRBJ2-7; a weak D match, TRBD2 (5 bases). Trimming shortened V by 3 bases and J by 6 bases, and 19 bases separated the two germline ends. Germline lookup yields CDR1 SGDLS and CDR2 YYNGEE. CDR3 size: 15 residues. The CDR3 DNA follows: TGTGCCAGCAGCGCGACAAGACTACCAAACAGCGAGCAGTACTTC. Protein: CASSATRLPNSEQYF. Looking up the rest from reference TRBV9 and TRBJ2-7 gives the full variable domain: DSGVTQTPKHLITATGQRVTLRCSPRSGDLSVYWYQQSLDQGLQFLIQYYNGEERAKGNILERFSAQQFPDLHSELNLSSLELGDSALYFCASSATRLPNSEQYFGPGTRLTVT.